Following are 23 T cell receptor beta chains from one sample sequenced in a study of Ad26.COV2.S vaccination and SARS-CoV-2 variants. Libraries were prepared by immunoSEQ multiplex PCR; TCRdb keeps only in-frame clonotypes and omits some of them. The sample lists approximately 400,000 clones; roughly 85% were seen once. Treatment defined: around 19 received Ad26.COV2.S at low or high dose, single or two shots; about 5 received placebo; per-sample allocation not given. Repertoires come from day 63 after the first vaccine or placebo injection. Sequences were derived from peripheral blood, sampled in a trial of Ad26.COV2.S vaccine versus placebo. All receptors come from a person between 18 and 59 years old who received the Ad26.COV2.S COVID-19 vaccine or a placebo.

In this sample, this clone turned up a few times. The V call is TRBV6-2 or TRBV6-3, the J call TRBJ2-5; D may match TRBD1 or TRBD2 (5 bases each). Trimming took off 5 bases at V and 7 bases at J, with 17 bases between the two ends. CDR3 size: 14 residues. The V gene's germline CDR1 is MNHEY and CDR2 SVGEGT. In DNA, the CDR3 is TGTGCCAGCAGTGCCGGACCCTCTGGGGGGACCCAGTACTTC. Translating it yields CASSAGPSGGTQYF.

This chain uses TRBV5-5 with TRBJ2-3, with D perhaps matching TRBD1 or TRBD2 (5 bases each). With 3 bases removed from V and 4 bases from J, the gap between germline ends came to 21 bases. Germline CDR1 is SGHKS and CDR2 is YYEKEE (reference sequence). The CDR3 contains 17 residues. Here the CDR3 DNA reads TGTGCCAGCAGCTGGGGTCGGGGACGGGTCCCCTCAGATACGCAGTATTTT. Its protein product is CASSWGRGRVPSDTQYF.

This clone was counted only a few times. The rearrangement uses TRBV10-3 and TRBJ2-1; maybe TRBD2 (6 bases). V lost 5 bases, J lost 4 bases, and 12 bases lay in between. Germline lookup yields CDR1 ENHRY and CDR2 SYGVKD. The CDR3 is 14 amino acids. CDR3 in amino acids: CAISRVSGYNEQFF. The CDR3 DNA reads TGTGCCATCAGTCGGGTTAGCGGATACAATGAGCAGTTCTTC.

The chain employs TRBV5-1 and TRBJ2-1, with TRBD2 matching 11 bases. Germline lookup yields CDR1 SGHRS and CDR2 YFSETQ. The CDR3 totals 15 residues. With V trimmed by 6 bases and J by 4 bases, 6 bases remained unmatched. This CDR3 is CASTLGLAAYNEQFF. The CDR3 nucleotides read TGCGCCAGCACCCTGGGACTAGCGGCTTACAATGAGCAGTTCTTC.

V gene TRBV14 combines with J gene TRBJ2-5, with 7 positions matching TRBD2. This CDR3 region has 16 residues. Germline lookup yields CDR1 SGHDN and CDR2 FVKESK. The V segment lost 4 bases and the J segment 2 bases; nucleotides outside the gene matches: 10. The DNA for the CDR3 is TGTGCCAGCAGCCGAAAAAGCGGGAAGGCACAAGAGACCCAGTACTTC. Its protein is CASSRKSGKAQETQYF.

V and J are TRBV12-3 or TRBV12-4 and TRBJ2-2; D is unclear. V was pared by 3 bases and J by 4 bases, with 6 bases between. The CDR3 spans 13 residues. This CDR3 is CASSFWSTGELFF. The CDR3 DNA reads TGTGCCAGCAGTTTTTGGAGCACCGGGGAGCTGTTTTTT.

The CDR3 here is CATMDREDEKLFF. CDR3 coding DNA: TGTGCCACCATGGACAGGGAAGATGAAAAACTGTTTTTT. J is TRBJ1-4 and V is TRBV15; 8 bases are a match to TRBD1. The CDR3 loop spans 13 amino acids. Trimming took 7 bases from V and 6 from J; bases not matched to a gene: 4. Germline V lookup: CDR1 LNHNV, CDR2 YYDKDF (reference sequence).

This rearrangement joins TRBV27 to TRBJ1-1, with no clear D. The V gene lost 1 base and the J gene lost 1 base, with 4 bases spanning the gap. This CDR3 is 13 amino acids long. Germline CDR1 MNHEY, CDR2 SMNVEV (reference sequence). Written as DNA, the CDR3 is TGTGCCAGCAGTTTATACAGGAACACTGAAGCTTTCTTT. As protein: CASSLYRNTEAFF.

This chain connects TRBV5-1 to TRBJ2-1; a weak D match, TRBD1 (6 bases). Trimming took 1 base from V and 6 from J, leaving 14 bases between them. CDR1 is SGHRS, CDR2 YFSETQ, per germline. The length of the CDR3 is 15 residues. CDR3 DNA: TGCGCCAGCAGCTTGAGTCAGGGGATTAGCAATGAGCAGTTCTTC. Its translation is CASSLSQGISNEQFF.

The J gene is TRBJ2-3, the V gene TRBV6-2 or TRBV6-3; TRBD2 agrees at 8 bases. The CDR3 is 14 amino acids. V dropped 4 bases and J dropped 4; count of bases not matched to a gene: 4. CDR1 is MNHEY and CDR2 is SVGEGT in the germline V gene. Here the CDR3 reads CASSFERESDTQYF. The CDR3 DNA sequence: TGTGCCAGCAGTTTCGAGCGGGAGTCAGATACGCAGTATTTT.

This clone appeared once. The genes are TRBV27 and TRBJ2-7; 11 bases fit TRBD2. Trimming cost V 3 bases and J 7 bases; bases outside gene matches: 2. CDR3 size: 13 residues. CDR1 is MNHEY and CDR2 is SMNVEV in the germline V gene (reference sequence). CDR3: CASSLTSGEEQYF. CDR3 bases: TGTGCCAGCAGTTTGACTAGCGGGGAGGAGCAGTACTTC.

There are a few counts of this clone. V usage is TRBV19 and J usage is TRBJ2-7; TRBD1 matches at 9 bases. J lost 6 bases, V lost 6 bases, and 9 bases had no gene match. The CDR3 is made up of 14 amino acids. Germline V lookup: CDR1 LNHDA, CDR2 SQIVND (reference sequence). The CDR3 DNA reads as TGTGCCAGTAGCGGGACAGGGAGACCGTTCGAGCAGTACTTC. Translation: CASSGTGRPFEQYF.

The rearrangement joins TRBV5-3 to TRBJ1-5, with TRBD1 as a possible D gene (5 bases). TRBV5-3 is treated as an ORF (open reading frame) with a function not yet certain. V dropped 4 bases and J dropped 0 bases, with 14 bases sitting between them. This CDR3 has 16 residues. In DNA form, the CDR3 reads TGTGCCAGAAGCAGGCCTGCGGGGGTTAGCAATCAGCCCCAGCATTTT. Its protein is CARSRPAGVSNQPQHF.

This chain joins TRBV7-4 and TRBJ2-1; D is ambiguous. From germline, CDR1 is SGHVT and CDR2 SQSDAQ. The CDR3 has 17 amino acids. V was cut by 2 bases and J by 4 bases, with 18 bases left in between. The CDR3 nucleotides read TGTGCCAGCAGCTTAACTACCCTAGAGCGATCGTACAATGAGCAGTTCTTC. Translation: CASSLTTLERSYNEQFF.

This clone turned up a few times. This sequence joins TRBV3-1 (or the pseudogene TRBV3-2) and TRBJ2-5; 13 nucleotides match TRBD2. The V and J ends lost 2 bases and 1 base, in that order; junction bases with no gene match: 7. CDR1 and CDR2 (germline): LGHDT, YNNKEL (reference sequence). This CDR3 contains 18 residues. CDR3 DNA sequence: TGTGCCAGCAGCCAATCCGGACTAGCGGGGGACCCCCAAGAGACCCAGTACTTC. Translating gives CASSQSGLAGDPQETQYF.

V usage is TRBV29-1 and J usage is TRBJ2-7; TRBD1 might be the D (6 bases). Trimming took 7 bases from V and 6 from J, leaving 16 bases between them. The CDR3 spans 12 residues. Germline values: CDR1 SQVTM, CDR2 ANQGSEA. CDR3 in amino acids: CSALSGVGEQYF. DNA for the CDR3: TGCAGCGCCCTCTCAGGGGTTGGCGAGCAGTACTTC.

The chain combines TRBV6-5 with TRBJ1-2; 9 nucleotides line up with TRBD1. CDR3 length equals 15 residues. The germline gives CDR1 MNHEY, CDR2 SVGAGI. V lost 2 bases to trimming and J lost 7 bases; unmatched junction nucleotides: 8. The DNA for the CDR3 is TGTGCCAGCAGTTACCAAGCCGGGACAGGGACTGGCTACACCTTC. Translated, it gives CASSYQAGTGTGYTF.

The chain has TRBV6-5 and TRBJ2-6, with D uncertain. The CDR3 has 15 residues. Trimming took 1 base from V and 1 from J, leaving 5 bases between them. The germline gives CDR1 MNHEY, CDR2 SVGAGI. CDR3 in amino acids: CASSYWASGANVLTF. CDR3 nucleotide sequence: TGTGCCAGCAGTTACTGGGCGTCTGGGGCCAACGTCCTGACTTTC.

The chain recombines TRBV9 with TRBJ2-7; 9 bases match TRBD1. This CDR3 is built from 13 residues. Germline values: CDR1 SGDLS, CDR2 YYNGEE. V shed 3 bases and J 6 bases; nucleotides not matched to a gene: 4. The CDR3 sequence is CASSGDRAGEQYF. DNA of the CDR3: TGTGCCAGCAGCGGGGACAGGGCGGGCGAGCAGTACTTC.

The rearrangement links TRBV19 to TRBJ2-1; D is unresolved. There are 12 residues in the CDR3. Germline values: CDR1 LNHDA, CDR2 SQIVND (reference sequence). V lost 5 bases, J lost 5 bases, and 7 bases lay in between. Here the CDR3 DNA reads TGTGCCAGTAGTGACTCGAACAATGAGCAGTTCTTC. The encoded protein is CASSDSNNEQFF.

This clone was counted between two and nine times. The rearrangement joins TRBV6-5 to TRBJ2-7, with D possibly TRBD2 on 5 matching bases. The germline V gene has CDR1 MNHEY and CDR2 SVGAGI. The CDR3 covers 13 residues. The V and J ends lost 8 bases and 4 bases respectively, with 15 bases between them. The CDR3 is CASFRLGSYEQYF. Here the CDR3 DNA reads TGTGCCAGCTTTAGGCTGGGGAGTTACGAGCAGTACTTC.

V usage is TRBV4-3 and J usage is TRBJ2-3, with D possibly being TRBD2 (5 bases). The V gene lost 3 bases and the J gene lost 2 bases, with 12 bases spanning the gap. This CDR3 is 15 amino acids long. Germline values: CDR1 LGHNA, CDR2 YSLEER. The CDR3 DNA sequence: TGCGCCAGCAGCCAGAGAGCGGACCTCACAGATACGCAGTATTTT. It yields the protein CASSQRADLTDTQYF.

The chain is built from TRBV6-5 and TRBJ1-2; D is undetermined. CDR1 MNHEY and CDR2 SVGAGI come from the germline V gene. Trimming shortened V by 0 bases and J by 1 base, and 6 bases separated the two germline ends. The CDR3 runs to 14 residues. The CDR3: CASSYSEGNYGYTF. CDR3 coding DNA: TGTGCCAGCAGTTACTCCGAGGGTAACTATGGCTACACCTTC.